This record concerns one T cell receptor (beta chain) sequence. No antigen is known for it. This specimen belongs to a study of shared clonotypes between healthy human individuals. The overall study: Those who served as donors were a couple of women and a few men between the ages of 18 and 49.

Study-wide findings and caveats: Although depth was large, rarefaction showed that sequencing of the sorted subsets was incomplete.

Adult Caucasians living in Nashville, Tennessee made up all of the donors. Germline values: CDR1 SGHTA, CDR2 FQGTGA. Trimming left V 5 bases short and J 2 bases short, with 16 bases between. The length of the CDR3 is 16 residues. Here immunoSEQ multiplex PCR was the method, and the copy in TCRdb shows in-frame clones only, minus some. Of about 2.3 million clones in the sample, around 93% were seen once. The sequence derives from a man between 18 and 29 years old in good health. Some clones in this sample may be carry-over from other donors' samples. Sequencing was carried out using naive CD4+ T cells from PBMCs. Described subset: CD45RA+ positively selected. The gene calls are TRBV7-3 and TRBJ1-5; D is possibly TRBD1 (5 bases). As DNA, the CDR3 is TGTGCCAGCAGCACCCTATCGGGGGGTGGCAATCAGCCCCAGCATTTT. It yields the protein CASSTLSGGGNQPQHF.